A single sample gave rise to the 9 T cell receptor beta chains below, sequenced in a study of cytomegalovirus exposure and HLA in healthy donors. Amplification used 60 Vbeta primers and 13 Jbeta primers. Only in-frame clones appear in the TCRdb table, and some are missing; sequencing was by immunoSEQ multiplex PCR. The table includes some 89,000 clones, under 85% detected once. Sequencing used PBMCs. Receptors were obtained from a woman aged 40 to 49 in good health and CMV-seropositive.

The CDR3: CASSVDPLEGDTEAFF. The CDR3 DNA is TGTGCCAGCAGCGTAGACCCCCTAGAGGGGGACACTGAAGCTTTCTTT. This chain joins TRBV9 and TRBJ1-1; weak D call: TRBD1 (6 bases). Between the trimmed V and J ends, which lost 0 bases and 3 bases, there was a span of 15 bases. Germline V lookup: CDR1 SGDLS, CDR2 YYNGEE. CDR3 length equals 16 residues.

The rearrangement joins TRBV5-1 to TRBJ2-1, with 8 bases identical to TRBD2. The CDR3 runs to 15 residues. J lost 9 bases, V lost 4 bases, and 12 bases had no gene match. Germline V gene data show CDR1 as SGHRS and CDR2 as YFSETQ. The CDR3 DNA follows: TGCGCCAGCAGCCTAACGGGAGGGCAAGTGTTTGAGCAGTTCTTC. Its translation is CASSLTGGQVFEQFF.

CDR3 amino acids: CASSMEAASYEQYF. The CDR3 bases are TGTGCCAGTAGTATGGAGGCAGCCTCCTACGAGCAGTACTTC. The chain is built from TRBV19 and TRBJ2-7, with a tentative D call TRBD2 (5 bases). Trimming shortened V by 3 bases and J by 0 bases, and 9 bases separated the two germline ends. The germline CDR1 and CDR2 sequences are LNHDA and SQIVND (reference sequence). This CDR3 comprises 14 residues.

V and J are TRBV7-6 and TRBJ2-7; tentatively, D is TRBD2 (5 bases). Trimming shortened V by 0 bases and J by 6 bases, and 12 bases separated the two germline ends. This CDR3 is 14 amino acids long. From germline, CDR1 is SGHVS and CDR2 FNYEAQ. The CDR3 is CASSLAGFEGEQYF. The CDR3, as DNA: TGTGCCAGCAGCTTAGCGGGTTTCGAGGGCGAGCAGTACTTC.

This chain joins TRBV7-9 and TRBJ2-5; possibly TRBD2 for D (5 bases). This CDR3 is built from 13 residues. In germline, CDR1 is SEHNR, CDR2 FQNEAQ (reference sequence). Deletions cut 8 bases from V and 0 bases from J, with 10 bases between. DNA of the CDR3: TGTGCCAGCGGCTCGGGGTACCAAGAGACCCAGTACTTC. Protein product: CASGSGYQETQYF.

In DNA, the CDR3 is TGTGCCAGCAGCCCTATACCCGGACTAGCGGGATCGGATACGCAGTATTTT. This translates into CASSPIPGLAGSDTQYF. V is TRBV7-8 and J is TRBJ2-3; 12 positions agree with TRBD2. The V segment lost 5 bases and the J segment 6 bases; nucleotides outside the gene matches: 12. This CDR3 region has 17 residues. Germline V gene data show CDR1 as SGHVS and CDR2 as FQNEAQ.

The chain carries TRBV19 and TRBJ1-5, with 7 bases aligning to TRBD1. Germline V gene data show CDR1 as LNHDA and CDR2 as SQIVND (reference sequence). This CDR3 spans 16 amino acids. After removal of 5 bases from V and 0 bases from J, the junction contained 7 bases not matched to a gene. The CDR3 here is CASSLADRVSNQPQHF. Written as DNA, the CDR3 is TGTGCCAGTAGTCTCGCCGACAGGGTTAGCAATCAGCCCCAGCATTTT.

The rearrangement uses TRBV7-8 and TRBJ2-1; no clear D gene. Looked up from germline, CDR1 is SGHVS and CDR2 is FQNEAQ. CDR3 length: 16 amino acids. V gave up 6 bases and J gave up 7 bases, with 22 bases separating them. The CDR3 here is CASSSPATNARNEQFF. CDR3 nucleotide sequence: TGTGCCAGCAGTTCCCCGGCCACTAACGCTAGGAATGAGCAGTTCTTC.

This chain joins TRBV2 and TRBJ2-7; D perhaps matches TRBD2 (6 bases). The CDR3 has 14 residues. V was trimmed by 7 bases and J by 0 bases, leaving 13 bases between them. Germline assignment: CDR1 SNHLY and CDR2 FYNNEI. The CDR3 DNA sequence: TGTGCCAGCAAGTGGGGCGGGGTCTCCTACGAGCAGTACTTC. Its protein product is CASKWGGVSYEQYF.